These T cell receptor beta chains were read from a single sample in a study of regulatory T cells in long-lasting Graves disease. TCRdb re-called the multiplex PCR reads with MiXCR, one entry per CDR3 protein. The sample holds roughly 360,000 distinct CDR3 sequences, roughly 20% seen once. The sequences come from peripheral blood mononuclear cells (PBMCs), collected when the disease was refractory, from a patient treated with antithyroid drugs. The receptors were sampled from a woman between 40 and 55 years old with Graves disease. CDR3s include the opening cysteine and the closing phenylalanine or tryptophan. The order of the fields is clone size, D gene, V gene, J gene, CDR3 protein, CDR3 DNA. D genes are given only for firm matches. Rows give clone size only sometimes, using once, few, many, or a class for an expanded clone.

clone size: many
D gene: NA
V gene: TRBV28
J gene: TRBJ2-7
CDR3 protein: CASSFRGTMNYEQYF
CDR3 DNA: TGTGCCAGCAGTTTTCGAGGAACGATGAATTACGAGCAGTACTTC

clone size: NA
D gene: NA
V gene: TRBV20-1
J gene: TRBJ1-4
CDR3 protein: CSARVSGIEKLFF
CDR3 DNA: TGCAGTGCTAGAGTATCAGGGATCGAAAAACTGTTTTTT

clone size: NA
D gene: NA
V gene: TRBV6-2/TRBV6-3
J gene: TRBJ2-1
CDR3 protein: CASIAWGQFGQFF
CDR3 DNA: TGTGCCAGCATAGCGTGGGGGCAATTCGGGCAGTTCTTC

clone size: NA
D gene: NA
V gene: TRBV9
J gene: TRBJ2-7
CDR3 protein: CASSAHQGTYEQYF
CDR3 DNA: TGTGCCAGCAGCGCTCATCAGGGCACCTACGAGCAGTACTTC

clone size: NA
D gene: NA
V gene: TRBV7-3
J gene: TRBJ1-3
CDR3 protein: CASSSQNARVSSGNTIYF
CDR3 DNA: TGTGCCAGCAGCTCCCAAAACGCCCGAGTGAGCTCTGGAAACACCATATATTTT

clone size: many
D gene: NA
V gene: TRBV6-5
J gene: TRBJ1-2
CDR3 protein: CASSYGVVGTANYGYTF
CDR3 DNA: TGTGCCAGCAGTTACGGAGTGGTAGGGACCGCTAACTATGGCTACACCTTC

clone size: few
D gene: TRBD2
V gene: TRBV6-2/TRBV6-3
J gene: TRBJ2-7
CDR3 protein: CASRASGEGFSYEQYF
CDR3 DNA: TGTGCCAGCAGGGCGAGCGGGGAGGGATTCTCCTACGAGCAGTACTTC

clone size: many
D gene: NA
V gene: TRBV20-1
J gene: TRBJ2-7
CDR3 protein: CSARDWDILGYEQYF
CDR3 DNA: TGCAGTGCTAGAGATTGGGATATCCTTGGCTACGAGCAGTACTTC

clone size: NA
D gene: TRBD2
V gene: TRBV20-1
J gene: TRBJ2-7
CDR3 protein: CSAKLLAGGPHEQYF
CDR3 DNA: TGCAGTGCTAAGCTACTAGCGGGAGGGCCCCACGAGCAGTACTTC

clone size: NA
D gene: TRBD2
V gene: TRBV7-6
J gene: TRBJ2-7
CDR3 protein: CASSETTAGGIEQYF
CDR3 DNA: TGTGCCAGCAGCGAAACGACCGCGGGAGGAATCGAGCAGTACTTC

clone size: many
D gene: TRBD1
V gene: TRBV28
J gene: TRBJ2-2
CDR3 protein: CASSPRHPGQGIPGELFF
CDR3 DNA: TGTGCCAGCAGTCCAAGGCATCCGGGACAGGGGATCCCCGGGGAGCTGTTTTTT

clone size: NA
D gene: TRBD2
V gene: TRBV28
J gene: TRBJ2-3
CDR3 protein: CASSLAGVSTDTQYF
CDR3 DNA: TGTGCCAGCAGCCTAGCGGGAGTTAGCACAGATACGCAGTATTTT

clone size: many
D gene: NA
V gene: TRBV29-1
J gene: TRBJ2-7
CDR3 protein: CSVDVWGSEQYF
CDR3 DNA: TGCAGCGTTGATGTTTGGGGGAGCGAGCAGTACTTC

clone size: many
D gene: NA
V gene: TRBV27
J gene: TRBJ1-1
CDR3 protein: CASSALGFGTEAFF
CDR3 DNA: TGTGCCAGCAGTGCCTTAGGGTTCGGCACTGAAGCTTTCTTT

clone size: many
D gene: TRBD1
V gene: TRBV28
J gene: TRBJ2-7
CDR3 protein: CASSPGQLYEQYF
CDR3 DNA: TGTGCCAGCAGTCCGGGACAGCTCTACGAGCAGTACTTC

clone size: many
D gene: NA
V gene: TRBV12-3/TRBV12-4
J gene: TRBJ2-7
CDR3 protein: CASSFQASSYEQYF
CDR3 DNA: TGTGCCAGCAGTTTCCAGGCAAGCTCCTACGAGCAGTACTTC

clone size: many
D gene: NA
V gene: TRBV11-2
J gene: TRBJ2-4
CDR3 protein: CASSLVSGAVAKNIQYF
CDR3 DNA: TGTGCCAGCAGCTTAGTATCAGGGGCGGTGGCCAAAAACATTCAGTACTTC

clone size: NA
D gene: NA
V gene: TRBV7-8
J gene: TRBJ1-5
CDR3 protein: CASSEAPWPQHF
CDR3 DNA: TGTGCCAGCAGCGAAGCTCCGTGGCCCCAGCATTTT

clone size: NA
D gene: NA
V gene: TRBV2
J gene: TRBJ1-1
CDR3 protein: CASRQANTEAFF
CDR3 DNA: TGTGCCAGCCGACAGGCCAACACTGAAGCTTTCTTT

clone size: many
D gene: TRBD1
V gene: TRBV28
J gene: TRBJ1-2
CDR3 protein: CASRLTGGGYTF
CDR3 DNA: TGTGCCAGCAGACTGACAGGGGGTGGCTACACCTTC

clone size: NA
D gene: NA
V gene: TRBV5-1
J gene: TRBJ2-2
CDR3 protein: CASREGIANTGELFF
CDR3 DNA: TGCGCCAGCAGGGAGGGAATCGCGAACACCGGGGAGCTGTTTTTT

clone size: many
D gene: NA
V gene: TRBV2
J gene: TRBJ1-5
CDR3 protein: CASRAGTMGQPQHF
CDR3 DNA: TGTGCCAGCAGAGCCGGGACCATGGGGCAGCCCCAGCATTTT

clone size: few
D gene: NA
V gene: TRBV5-1
J gene: TRBJ1-3
CDR3 protein: CASSLADSGNTIYF
CDR3 DNA: TGCGCCAGCAGCTTGGCAGACTCTGGAAACACCATATATTTT

clone size: NA
D gene: NA
V gene: TRBV10-3
J gene: TRBJ2-5
CDR3 protein: CAISDSIFQETQYF
CDR3 DNA: TGTGCCATCAGTGATTCTATCTTCCAAGAGACCCAGTACTTC

clone size: NA
D gene: TRBD1
V gene: TRBV5-6
J gene: TRBJ1-1
CDR3 protein: CASIFTGGLNTEAFF
CDR3 DNA: TGTGCCAGCATCTTTACAGGGGGCTTGAACACTGAAGCTTTCTTT

clone size: NA
D gene: NA
V gene: TRBV6-5
J gene: TRBJ2-1
CDR3 protein: CASSYSRGGRGFF
CDR3 DNA: TGTGCCAGCAGTTACTCGCGCGGTGGTCGGGGGTTCTTC

clone size: many
D gene: TRBD1
V gene: TRBV28
J gene: TRBJ1-5
CDR3 protein: CASSLGGRQPQHF
CDR3 DNA: TGTGCCAGCAGCTTAGGGGGCCGTCAGCCCCAGCATTTT

clone size: NA
D gene: NA
V gene: TRBV5-1
J gene: TRBJ1-4
CDR3 protein: CASRHQLDIHEKLFF
CDR3 DNA: TGCGCCAGCAGACATCAACTGGACATCCATGAAAAACTGTTTTTT

clone size: many
D gene: NA
V gene: TRBV28
J gene: TRBJ2-7
CDR3 protein: CASTHESPLYEQYF
CDR3 DNA: TGTGCCAGCACCCACGAGAGCCCCCTCTACGAGCAGTACTTC

clone size: many
D gene: NA
V gene: TRBV18
J gene: TRBJ2-5
CDR3 protein: CASSLRQEQETQYF
CDR3 DNA: TGTGCCAGCTCACTCCGACAGGAACAAGAGACCCAGTACTTC

clone size: NA
D gene: NA
V gene: TRBV5-1
J gene: TRBJ2-6
CDR3 protein: CASSSTLSSGANVLTF
CDR3 DNA: TGCGCCAGCAGCTCTACCTTAAGCTCTGGGGCCAACGTCCTGACTTTC

clone size: NA
D gene: TRBD1
V gene: TRBV20-1
J gene: TRBJ2-7
CDR3 protein: CSARYSGTGPSYEQYF
CDR3 DNA: TGCAGTGCTAGATATTCCGGGACAGGGCCCTCCTACGAGCAGTACTTC

clone size: NA
D gene: NA
V gene: TRBV5-8
J gene: TRBJ2-7
CDR3 protein: CASSLGLQARSEQYF
CDR3 DNA: TGTGCCAGCAGCTTGGGTCTTCAGGCCCGAAGCGAGCAGTACTTC

clone size: NA
D gene: NA
V gene: TRBV6-1
J gene: TRBJ1-5
CDR3 protein: CASSDTLFSNQPQHF
CDR3 DNA: TGTGCCAGCAGTGACACCCTCTTTAGCAATCAGCCCCAGCATTTT

clone size: few
D gene: NA
V gene: TRBV19
J gene: TRBJ1-1
CDR3 protein: CASSIDGGEGTEAFF
CDR3 DNA: TGTGCCAGTAGTATAGATGGGGGCGAGGGCACTGAAGCTTTCTTT

clone size: many
D gene: NA
V gene: TRBV6-5
J gene: TRBJ1-1
CDR3 protein: CASSYAGRDAFF
CDR3 DNA: TGTGCCAGCAGTTACGCCGGGAGGGACGCTTTCTTT

clone size: many
D gene: TRBD1
V gene: TRBV2
J gene: TRBJ1-6
CDR3 protein: CASSLPPDRGNSPLHF
CDR3 DNA: TGTGCCAGCAGCCTACCCCCGGACAGGGGCAATTCACCCCTCCACTTT

clone size: few
D gene: TRBD2
V gene: TRBV2
J gene: TRBJ2-3
CDR3 protein: CASMRTSGRDTQYF
CDR3 DNA: TGTGCCAGCATGAGGACTAGCGGGAGAGATACGCAGTATTTT

clone size: many
D gene: NA
V gene: TRBV28
J gene: TRBJ1-4
CDR3 protein: CASSLLDTSNEKLFF
CDR3 DNA: TGTGCCAGCAGTTTACTGGACACCTCTAATGAAAAACTGTTTTTT